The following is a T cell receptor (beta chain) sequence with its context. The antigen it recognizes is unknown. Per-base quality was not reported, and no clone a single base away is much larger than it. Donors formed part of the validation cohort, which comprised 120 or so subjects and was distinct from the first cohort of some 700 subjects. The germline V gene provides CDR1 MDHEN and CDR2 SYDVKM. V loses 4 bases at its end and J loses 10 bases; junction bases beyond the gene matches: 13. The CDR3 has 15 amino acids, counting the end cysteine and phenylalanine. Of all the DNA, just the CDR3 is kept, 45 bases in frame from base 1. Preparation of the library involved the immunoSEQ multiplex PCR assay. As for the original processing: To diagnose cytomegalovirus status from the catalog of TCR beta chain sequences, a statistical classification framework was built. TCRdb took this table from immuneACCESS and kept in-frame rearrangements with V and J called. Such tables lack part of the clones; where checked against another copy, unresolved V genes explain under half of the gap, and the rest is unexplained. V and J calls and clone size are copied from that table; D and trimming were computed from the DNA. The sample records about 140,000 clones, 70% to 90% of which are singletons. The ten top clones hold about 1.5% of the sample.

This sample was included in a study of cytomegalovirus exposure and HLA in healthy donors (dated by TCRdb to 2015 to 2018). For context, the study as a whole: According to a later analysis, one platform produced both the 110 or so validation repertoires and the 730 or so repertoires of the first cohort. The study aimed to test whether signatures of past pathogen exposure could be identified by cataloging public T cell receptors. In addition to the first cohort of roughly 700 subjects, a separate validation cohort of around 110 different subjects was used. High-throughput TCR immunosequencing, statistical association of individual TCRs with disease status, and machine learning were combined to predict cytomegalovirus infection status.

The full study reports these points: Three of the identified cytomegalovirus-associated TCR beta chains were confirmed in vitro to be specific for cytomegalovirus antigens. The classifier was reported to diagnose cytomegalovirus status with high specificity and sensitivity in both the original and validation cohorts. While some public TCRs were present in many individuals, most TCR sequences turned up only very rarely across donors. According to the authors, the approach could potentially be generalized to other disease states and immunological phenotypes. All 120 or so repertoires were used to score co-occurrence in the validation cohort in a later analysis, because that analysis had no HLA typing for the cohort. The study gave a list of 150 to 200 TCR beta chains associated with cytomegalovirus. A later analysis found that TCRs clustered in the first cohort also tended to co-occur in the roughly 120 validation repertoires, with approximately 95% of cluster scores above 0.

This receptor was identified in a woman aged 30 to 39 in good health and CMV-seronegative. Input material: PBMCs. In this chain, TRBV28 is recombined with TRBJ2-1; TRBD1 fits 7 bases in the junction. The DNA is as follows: TGTGCCAGCAGTTACCGGGACAGACCCTCGGAGGAGCAGTTCTTC. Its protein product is CASSYRDRPSEEQFF.